Listed here are 32 T cell receptor beta chains from one sample, sequenced in a study of Ad26.COV2.S vaccination and SARS-CoV-2 variants. Treatment noted: 19 received Ad26.COV2.S at low or high dose, single or two shots; about five received placebo; per-sample allocation not given. Samples analyzed were those drawn on day 63 after the first vaccine or placebo injection. The method was immunoSEQ multiplex PCR; TCRdb's version includes in-frame clones alone and lacks a portion of them. The table has 450,000 to 550,000 clones, 89% seen once. The source material was peripheral blood, sampled in a trial of Ad26.COV2.S vaccine versus placebo. The receptors were sampled from a person between 18 and 65 years old who received the Ad26.COV2.S COVID-19 vaccine or a placebo.

This chain connects TRBV19 to TRBJ1-5, with 7 bases aligning to TRBD1. The germline CDR1 and CDR2 sequences are LNHDA and SQIVND (reference sequence). The CDR3 contains 13 residues. The V gene end was trimmed by 5 bases and the J gene end by 11 bases; junction bases not matched to a gene: 9. CDR3 sequence (DNA): TGTGCCAGTAGTCTGGGGAGGGGGCTGGCCCAGCATTTT. Its protein product is CASSLGRGLAQHF.

The chain uses TRBV12-3 or TRBV12-4 and TRBJ1-1, with TRBD1 as a possible D gene (5 bases). The CDR3 contains 13 residues. Trimming removed 6 bases at V and 8 bases at J, with 16 bases between. Here the CDR3 reads CASRRIFTGEAFF. CDR3 nucleotide sequence: TGTGCCAGCAGGAGAATATTTACAGGAGAAGCTTTCTTT.

This chain joins TRBV4-1 and TRBJ1-4, with D perhaps matching TRBD1 (6 bases). This CDR3 spans 14 amino acids. CDR1 and CDR2 (germline): MGHRA, YSYEKL. Trimming shortened V by 3 bases and J by 6 bases, and 11 bases separated the two germline ends. The CDR3 spells CASSQSDRDEKLFF. DNA of the CDR3: TGCGCCAGCAGCCAGTCGGACAGAGATGAAAAACTGTTTTTT.

The J gene is TRBJ2-7, the V gene TRBV6-2 or TRBV6-3; D gene unclear. V gave up 4 bases and J gave up 6 bases, with 16 bases separating them. The CDR3 is 14 amino acids. Germline CDR1 is MNHEY and CDR2 is SVGEGT. The CDR3 reads CASSSTWRRAEQYV. CDR3 in DNA: TGTGCCAGCAGTTCGACGTGGAGAAGGGCCGAGCAGTACGTC.

The gene calls are TRBV7-9 and TRBJ1-4; D unclear. This CDR3 spans 12 amino acids. Germline values: CDR1 SEHNR, CDR2 FQNEAQ (reference sequence). V lost 2 bases, J lost 7 bases, and 5 bases lay in between. CDR3: CASSLRSEKLFF. As DNA, the CDR3 is TGTGCCAGCAGCTTAAGGTCTGAAAAACTGTTTTTT.

V is TRBV4-2 and J is TRBJ1-4; D is uncertain. CDR1 is LGHNA, CDR2 YNFKEQ, per germline. The length of the CDR3 is 13 residues. Trimming took off 0 bases at V and 8 bases at J, with 7 bases between the two ends. CDR3 DNA: TGTGCCAGCAGCCAAGATCCGGGGGAAAAACTGTTTTTT. Translated, it gives CASSQDPGEKLFF.

The rearrangement joins TRBV7-9 to TRBJ1-4; D perhaps matches TRBD1 (6 bases). From germline, CDR1 is SEHNR and CDR2 FQNEAQ (reference sequence). The CDR3 is made up of 15 amino acids. The V end lost 4 bases, the J end lost 2 bases, and 11 bases lay between the germline ends. This CDR3 reads CASSSHRVTNEKLFF. The CDR3 DNA reads as TGTGCCAGCAGCTCACACAGGGTCACTAATGAAAAACTGTTTTTT.

This chain joins TRBV7-2 and TRBJ2-1; possibly TRBD2 for D (5 bases). This CDR3 is built from 12 residues. In germline, CDR1 is SGHTA, CDR2 FQGNSA. Trimming removed 2 bases from V and 10 bases from J, with 9 bases in between. CDR3 protein: CASSLLRAEQFF. CDR3 coding DNA: TGTGCCAGCAGCTTACTGCGGGCCGAGCAGTTCTTC. Filled out from reference TRBV7-2 and TRBJ2-1, the complete variable domain reads GAGVSQSPSNKVTEKGKDVELRCDPISGHTALYWYRQSLGQGLEFLIYFQGNSAPDKSGLPSDRFSAERTGGSVSTLTIQRTQQEDSAVYLCASSLLRAEQFFGPGTRLTVL.

This clone was seen more than once but under ten times. The chain has TRBV6-5 and TRBJ1-5; D remains ambiguous. CDR3 length: 14 residues. CDR1 is MNHEY and CDR2 is SVGAGI in the germline V gene. Trimming took 5 bases from V and 2 from J, leaving 10 bases between them. The CDR3 DNA reads TGTGCCAGCAGTCAAAACTACGGCAATCAGCCCCAGCATTTT. It translates to CASSQNYGNQPQHF.

The chain joins TRBV5-6 to TRBJ1-5; no firm D call. V lost 4 bases and J 5 bases, leaving 10 bases between the germline ends. The CDR3 spans 13 residues. Germline-derived CDR1 and CDR2 are SGHDT and YYEEEE. The CDR3 DNA follows: TGTGCCAGCAGCGCCGGGTCGGATCAGCCCCAGCATTTT. Its protein product is CASSAGSDQPQHF.

This clone was detected only once. The V gene is TRBV4-3, the J gene TRBJ1-3; D remains ambiguous. V shed 3 bases and J shed 1 base, with 13 bases lying between them. This CDR3 is built from 16 residues. Germline CDR1 LGHNA, CDR2 YSLEER. The CDR3 DNA reads TGCGCCAGCAGCCAGGCATACGAGGGTTCTGGAAACACCATATATTTT. It is translated as CASSQAYEGSGNTIYF.

V and J are TRBV4-3 and TRBJ2-5; possibly TRBD2 for D (6 bases). The V gene lost 1 base and the J gene lost 9 bases, with 15 bases spanning the gap. The CDR3 is 14 amino acids. CDR1 and CDR2 (germline): LGHNA, YSLEER. The DNA of the CDR3 is TGCGCCAGCAGCCAAGGGAGGGAGGTGCTACCCCAGTACTTC. It is translated as CASSQGREVLPQYF.

This clone was seen only once. This rearrangement joins TRBV6-6 to TRBJ1-5, with TRBD1 matching 8 bases. The CDR3 loop spans 15 amino acids. The ends lost 0 bases at V and 6 bases at J; junction bases unmatched: 4. Germline values: CDR1 MNHNY, CDR2 SVGAGI (reference sequence). Written as DNA, the CDR3 is TGTGCCAGCAGTTACTCGATGCAGGGGGCTCAGCCCCAGCATTTT. Encoded protein: CASSYSMQGAQPQHF.

This chain connects TRBV5-1 to TRBJ2-1; TRBD2 matches 10 bases. J gave up 1 base and V 1 base, and 17 bases lay outside the gene matches. The CDR3 runs to 21 residues. Per the germline V gene, CDR1 is SGHRS and CDR2 is YFSETQ. The CDR3 reads CASSLISGRPPLRRSYNEQFF. The CDR3 DNA follows: TGCGCCAGCAGCTTGATTAGCGGGAGGCCCCCCCTAAGGAGGTCCTACAATGAGCAGTTCTTC.

This rearrangement joins TRBV4-2 to TRBJ2-3, with TRBD2 matching 8 bases. The V gene end was trimmed by 2 bases and the J gene end by 7 bases; junction bases not matched to a gene: 2. The CDR3 sequence is 13 residues long. Germline CDR1 and CDR2: LGHNA and YNFKEQ. CDR3 region: CASSQPGGNTQYF. Here the CDR3 DNA reads TGTGCCAGCAGCCAACCGGGGGGGAATACGCAGTATTTT.

The rearrangement joins TRBV24-1 to TRBJ1-1; D might be TRBD1 (5 bases). The CDR3 extends over 14 amino acids. CDR1 is KGHDR, CDR2 SFDVKD, per germline. Deletions cut 4 bases from V and 0 bases from J, with 8 bases between. CDR3 sequence reads: CATSERGVNTEAFF. CDR3 coding DNA: TGTGCCACCAGTGAGAGGGGAGTGAACACTGAAGCTTTCTTT.

The gene calls are TRBV6-2 or TRBV6-3 and TRBJ2-7; 7 positions match TRBD1. CDR3 length equals 16 residues. J lost 0 bases, V lost 4 bases, and 9 bases had no gene match. CDR1 is MNHEY, CDR2 SVGEGT, per germline. The CDR3 region has the DNA TGTGCCAGCAGTTCACCGACAGGGTTACACTCCTACGAGCAGTACGTC. Translation gives CASSSPTGLHSYEQYV.

The rearrangement links TRBV11-2 to TRBJ1-4, with D tentatively TRBD1 (6 bases). Trimming took off 4 bases at V and 8 bases at J, with 20 bases between the two ends. The V gene's germline CDR1 is SGHAT and CDR2 FQNNGV. CDR3 length: 16 amino acids. The CDR3 DNA is TGTGCCAGCAGCTCACTCGGAGGGGAGGGGGGCGAAAAACTGTTTTTT. Encoded protein: CASSSLGGEGGEKLFF.

The CDR3 region has the DNA TGCGCCAGCACCGGAGAGGCTCGCTCCTACAATGAGCAGTTCTTC. It is translated as CASTGEARSYNEQFF. The V call is TRBV5-1, the J call TRBJ2-1; no definite D call. The germline gives CDR1 SGHRS, CDR2 YFSETQ. The V gene lost 6 bases and the J gene lost 0 bases, with 13 bases spanning the gap. The CDR3 covers 15 residues.

The chain uses TRBV3-1 (or the pseudogene TRBV3-2) and TRBJ2-2; 8 bases line up with TRBD2. J gave up 4 bases and V 4 bases, and 14 bases lay outside the gene matches. This CDR3 is 18 amino acids long. From germline, CDR1 is LGHDT and CDR2 YNNKEL (reference sequence). CDR3 bases: TGTGCCAGCAGCCGGTCCGGGGGAGCGGGAGTGGTCACCGGGGAGCTGTTTTTT. Its protein is CASSRSGGAGVVTGELFF.

J is TRBJ1-1 and V is TRBV29-1, with unresolved D. This CDR3 has 11 residues. V gave up 4 bases and J gave up 10 bases, with 13 bases separating them. The germline gives CDR1 SQVTM, CDR2 ANQGSEA. The CDR3 nucleotides read TGCAGCGTTGGGGCCGAATACGGAGCTTTCTTT. This translates into CSVGAEYGAFF.

The chain carries TRBV7-2 and TRBJ1-4; D is undetermined. The CDR3 is 13 residues long. Germline-derived CDR1 and CDR2 are SGHTA and FQGNSA. The ends were cut back, 6 bases at V and 5 bases at J, with 10 bases in the middle. The CDR3 nucleotides are TGTGCCAGCAGACTAGGTGGGAATGAAAAACTGTTTTTT. Translating it yields CASRLGGNEKLFF.

CDR3 protein: CASSLNSRAYNEQFF. The CDR3, as DNA: TGCGCCAGCAGCTTGAATTCACGGGCCTACAATGAGCAGTTCTTC. The chain is built from TRBV5-1 and TRBJ2-1; D unclear. The CDR3 totals 15 residues. V was clipped by 1 base and J by 2 bases, with 10 bases between them. The germline V gene encodes CDR1 SGHRS and CDR2 YFSETQ.

The chain uses TRBV9 and TRBJ2-1; D is undetermined. CDR3 length: 14 residues. Germline CDR1 SGDLS, CDR2 YYNGEE. Trimming took off 3 bases at V and 2 bases at J, with 9 bases between the two ends. The CDR3 reads CASSGPEPYNEQFF. The DNA of the CDR3 is TGTGCCAGCAGCGGCCCCGAGCCCTACAATGAGCAGTTCTTC.

The chain links TRBV7-2 to TRBJ1-1, with a weak D call TRBD1 (6 bases). CDR3 length equals 13 residues. Germline V CDR1 and CDR2: SGHTA, FQGNSA. V dropped 5 bases and J dropped 6 bases, with 13 bases sitting between them. DNA of the CDR3: TGTGCCAGCAGCCCACAGGGTATCGCTGAAGCTTTCTTT. Its protein is CASSPQGIAEAFF.

This rearrangement joins TRBV9 to TRBJ2-7; D is perhaps TRBD1 or TRBD2 (7 bases each). The CDR3 has 16 residues. Germline V lookup: CDR1 SGDLS, CDR2 YYNGEE. V lost 3 bases and J 5 bases, leaving 21 bases between the germline ends. Written as DNA, the CDR3 is TGTGCCAGCAGCGCACCCCAGGGAGGGGGCGGGGACGAGCAGTACTTC. This gives the protein CASSAPQGGGGDEQYF.

This rearrangement joins TRBV6-6 to TRBJ2-1, with 7 bases matching TRBD2. V lost 3 bases to trimming and J lost 4 bases; unmatched junction nucleotides: 9. There are 16 residues in the CDR3. The germline CDR1 and CDR2 sequences are MNHNY and SVGAGI (reference sequence). The CDR3 sequence is CASSYQAGVFYNEQFF. DNA of the CDR3: TGTGCCAGCAGTTATCAGGCGGGGGTTTTTTACAATGAGCAGTTCTTC.

V gene TRBV15 combines with J gene TRBJ1-5; D call uncertain. Germline V gene sequence: CDR1 LNHNV, CDR2 YYDKDF (reference sequence). Trimming stripped 3 bases from V and 6 bases from J, with 9 bases between. The CDR3 contains 13 residues. The CDR3 nucleotides are TGTGCCACCAGCAGGGATAAGGGTCAGCCCCAGCATTTT. Translated: CATSRDKGQPQHF.

This clone is a singleton in its sample. The rearrangement uses TRBV12-3 or TRBV12-4 and TRBJ1-1; possibly TRBD1 for D (5 bases). CDR3 length: 12 residues. The V end was cut by 8 bases, the J end by 6 bases, with 13 bases between. DNA for the CDR3: TGTGCCAGCGGCAGGGCGGGCGCTGAAGCTTTCTTT. Protein sequence: CASGRAGAEAFF.

This clone was seen just once. The chain links TRBV20-1 to TRBJ2-2; D gene unclear. Germline V gene lookup returns CDR1 DFQATT and CDR2 SNEGSKA (reference sequence). The CDR3 loop spans 13 amino acids. The ends were cut back, 3 bases at V and 5 bases at J, with 10 bases in the middle. CDR3 bases: TGCAGTGCTAGTTCTAGGCCGACCGGGGAGCTGTTTTTT. Translating it yields CSASSRPTGELFF.

The rearrangement joins TRBV7-2 to TRBJ1-1; D is unclear. Germline assignment: CDR1 SGHTA and CDR2 FQGNSA. Trimming took off 0 bases at V and 1 base at J, with 6 bases between the two ends. This CDR3 is 14 amino acids long. The CDR3 spells CASSLAAGNTEAFF. CDR3 DNA sequence: TGTGCCAGCAGCTTAGCGGCCGGGAACACTGAAGCTTTCTTT.

V and J are TRBV28 and TRBJ2-3; D may be TRBD1 (6 bases). This CDR3 has 15 amino acids. Germline V lookup: CDR1 MDHEN, CDR2 SYDVKM. V was shortened by 4 bases and J by 1 base, with 12 bases between the two germline ends. CDR3 nucleotides: TGTGCCAGCAGTTCGAACAGGGTACGCACAGATACGCAGTATTTT. This codes for CASSSNRVRTDTQYF.